This TCR beta chain was sequenced for a study of regulatory T cells in long-lasting Graves disease. The study, taken as a whole, reports: Authors noted too few samples as a limitation. Persistent Graves' patients showed reduced TCR diversity versus newly diagnosed patients.

A remark on this clonotype: The antigen is not known.

Combining iRepertoire HTBI primers with Arm-PCR of CDR3 regions, the authors built TCR beta libraries. TCRdb reprocessed the multiplex PCR reads with MiXCR, giving one entry per CDR3 protein. This sample has almost 350,000 distinct CDR3 sequences, with roughly a fifth found just once. Trimming shortened V by 2 bases and J by 6 bases, and 13 bases separated the two germline ends. CDR1 is ENHRY and CDR2 is SYGVKD in the germline V gene. The CDR3 covers 14 residues. Time point of the sample: persistent/refractory GD, antithyroid drugs over 5 years with positive TRAb. From RNA extracted from PBMCs, the TCR library was made. The authors drew about 9 milliliters of peripheral blood into EDTA tubes.

The TCR originated in a female donor with Graves disease. The chain links TRBV10-3 to TRBJ1-2; the D gene is possibly TRBD1 (5 bases). The sample in question was peripheral blood mononuclear cells (PBMCs), obtained when the disease was refractory, from a patient treated with antithyroid drugs. CDR3 region: CAISEPGTRHGYTF. CDR3 in DNA: TGTGCCATCAGTGAGCCCGGGACCCGTCATGGCTACACCTTC.